This T cell receptor (beta chain) was retrieved from a study of cytomegalovirus exposure and HLA in healthy donors. The CDR3 totals 13 residues. Germline V gives CDR1 SNHLY, CDR2 FYNNEI. V was pared by 1 base and J by 2 bases, with 5 bases between. The PCR ran on 60 Vbeta and 13 Jbeta primers. Sequencing was performed with immunoSEQ multiplex PCR; in TCRdb, only in-frame clones are kept and a portion is missing. The table has about 170,000 clones, around 74% seen once; the top ten hold roughly 2%. The donors (healthy individuals) were bone marrow donors. The material sequenced was PBMCs. The chain combines TRBV2 with TRBJ1-2; no clear D. The TCR sequence derives from a female donor in good health and CMV-seronegative. The CDR3 region has the DNA TGTGCCAGCAGTGAAGGCAGAAACTATGGCTACACCTTC. This sequence encodes CASSEGRNYGYTF.